What follows are 9 T cell receptor beta chains derived from one specimen sequenced in a study of shared clonotypes between healthy human individuals. Positively selected for CCR7, the CD45RO-negative cells used as naive CD8 cells excluded terminally differentiated effector memory CD45RA+ cells. Some clones are missing from TCRdb's copy, which holds only in-frame ones; the method was immunoSEQ multiplex PCR. The sample lists 1.5 million to 2.5 million clones, approximately 94% occurring once. Sequenced input: naive CD8+ T cells sorted from blood. Receptors were obtained from a man aged 18 to 29 in good health.

The CDR3 sequence is CSVVTDNTGELFF. Written as DNA, the CDR3 is TGCAGCGTTGTGACAGACAACACCGGGGAGCTGTTTTTT. The chain carries TRBV29-1 and TRBJ2-2, with a weak D call TRBD1 (5 bases). This CDR3 comprises 13 residues. CDR1 SQVTM and CDR2 ANQGSEA come from the germline V gene. The germline V and J ends were trimmed by 4 bases and 2 bases, with 8 bases remaining between them.

The chain links TRBV6-6 to TRBJ2-2, with TRBD1 identical over 12 bases. Germline V gene data show CDR1 as MNHNY and CDR2 as SVGAGI (reference sequence). Losses at the gene ends were 2 bases for V and 4 bases for J; bases not matched to a gene: 2. This CDR3 comprises 16 residues. The chain's CDR3 is CASSYGTGGITGELFF. In DNA, the CDR3 is TGTGCCAGCAGTTACGGGACAGGGGGCATCACCGGGGAGCTGTTTTTT.

The chain is built from TRBV14 and TRBJ2-7, with TRBD2 identical over 8 bases. The CDR3 sequence is 16 residues long. Looked up from germline, CDR1 is SGHDN and CDR2 is FVKESK. Trimming removed 2 bases from V and 2 bases from J; junction bases left unmatched: 8. This CDR3 is CASSQHTGGATYEQYF. Here the CDR3 DNA reads TGTGCCAGCAGCCAACATACCGGGGGGGCAACCTACGAGCAGTACTTC.

This clone appeared a single time. The rearrangement joins TRBV5-1 to TRBJ2-7, with D possibly TRBD1 on 6 matching bases. This CDR3 contains 15 residues. Germline V lookup: CDR1 SGHRS, CDR2 YFSETQ. Trimming removed 4 bases at V and 2 bases at J, with 16 bases between. CDR3 coding DNA: TGCGCCAGCAGCCTACAACAGGGAACGGCCTACGAGCAGTACTTC. It specifies CASSLQQGTAYEQYF.

The V and J genes are TRBV6-5 and TRBJ2-7, with TRBD1 identical over 7 bases. The CDR3 is made up of 14 amino acids. Germline CDR1 reads MNHEY; CDR2 reads SVGAGI. V was clipped by 0 bases and J by 7 bases; unmatched bases: 6. The CDR3 loop reads CASSYSIGQAEQYF. CDR3 coding DNA: TGTGCCAGCAGTTACTCGATAGGACAGGCGGAGCAGTACTTC.

The chain couples TRBV21-1 to TRBJ2-1; the table's D gene call, TRBD2, was not cross checked with the DNA. TRBV21-1 has pseudogene status. This CDR3 has 17 amino acids. For the CDR3, the DNA is TGTGCCACCTTACGCCGAGGGGGACTAGAGTCGAACAATGAGCAGTTCTTC. This gives the protein CATLRRGGLESNNEQFF.

This clone was observed a few times. This sequence joins TRBV2 and TRBJ1-5; possibly TRBD1 for D (6 bases). V lost 5 bases and J lost 0, with 11 bases in between. Germline CDR1 and CDR2: SNHLY and FYNNEI. The CDR3 is made up of 15 amino acids. For the CDR3, the DNA is TGTGCCAGCAGTCGGGGGCAGGGTAGCAATCAGCCCCAGCATTTT. This sequence encodes CASSRGQGSNQPQHF.

The chain couples TRBV10-2 to TRBJ2-1; weak D call: TRBD1 (5 bases). The V and J ends lost 7 bases and 8 bases respectively, with 9 bases between them. This CDR3 spans 11 amino acids. Germline V gene lookup returns CDR1 WSHSY and CDR2 SAAADI. In DNA form, the CDR3 reads TGCGCCAGCATGCAGGGCTATGAGCAGTTCTTC. This encodes CASMQGYEQFF.

The rearrangement links TRBV6-6 to TRBJ2-1; D is possibly TRBD1 or TRBD2 (5 bases each). CDR3 size: 14 residues. Per germline, CDR1 MNHNY and CDR2 SVGAGI (reference sequence). V was pared by 6 bases and J by 3 bases, with 12 bases between. The CDR3 here is CASRPGPYYNEQFF. CDR3 bases: TGTGCCAGCAGACCGGGACCTTACTACAATGAGCAGTTCTTC.